Shown below are 15 T cell receptor beta chains from a single sample sequenced in a study of cytotoxic CD8 clonotypes in ibrutinib-treated CLL. Repertoires were generated with immunoSEQ multiplex PCR, while TCRdb's copy carries only in-frame clones and drops some. The data show 60,000 or so clones, less than 75% seen once. This specimen was PBMCs, taken after 12 months of ibrutinib treatment. These receptors came from a human donor with chronic lymphocytic leukemia.

The chain carries TRBV7-6 and TRBJ2-5, with D possibly matching TRBD1 (6 bases). Germline assignment: CDR1 SGHVS and CDR2 FNYEAQ. This CDR3 region has 13 residues. Trimming removed 6 bases at V and 5 bases at J, with 13 bases between. The CDR3 loop is CASRLTGPETQYF. The CDR3 coding sequence is TGTGCCAGCAGGCTCACAGGGCCGGAGACCCAGTACTTC.

The chain combines TRBV6-1 with TRBJ2-3; D ambiguous. The V end lost 0 bases, the J end lost 5 bases, and 3 bases lay between the germline ends. CDR1 MNHNS and CDR2 SASEGT come from the germline V gene. This CDR3 has 12 amino acids. The CDR3 DNA sequence: TGTGCCAGCAGTGAAGCGCTAGATACGCAGTATTTT. Translating gives CASSEALDTQYF.

In its sample, this clone was seen a few times. J is TRBJ2-1 and V is TRBV28; no reliable D call. Germline V CDR1 and CDR2: MDHEN, SYDVKM. This CDR3 has 14 residues. The V end lost 7 bases, the J end lost 0 bases, and 10 bases lay between the germline ends. This chain's CDR3 is CASKLSDSYNEQFF. CDR3 in DNA: TGTGCCAGCAAGTTAAGCGACTCCTACAATGAGCAGTTCTTC. Full variable domain (rest looked up from reference TRBV28 and TRBJ2-1): DVKVTQSSRYLVKRTGEKVFLECVQDMDHENMFWYRQDPGLGLRLIYFSYDVKMKEKGDIPEGYSVSREKKERFSLILESASTNQTSMYLCASKLSDSYNEQFFGPGTRLTVL.

The sample holds one count of this clone. The V and J genes are TRBV30 and TRBJ2-2; D is uncertain. V lost 0 bases to trimming and J lost 6 bases, with 11 bases between them. The CDR3 runs 14 residues. Germline values: CDR1 GTSNPN, CDR2 SVGIG (reference sequence). The CDR3 region is CAWSVPPGAGELFF. CDR3 DNA: TGTGCCTGGAGTGTTCCTCCGGGCGCCGGGGAGCTGTTTTTT.

This clone was detected many times. This chain joins TRBV6-1 and TRBJ2-7; D might be TRBD1 or TRBD2, each matching 5 bases. Germline CDR1 MNHNS, CDR2 SASEGT. Trimming left V 1 base short and J 5 bases short, with 6 bases between. The CDR3 sequence is 12 residues long. CDR3 coding DNA: TGTGCCAGCAGTGAAGTGGGGGACGAGCAGTACGTC. Translated, it gives CASSEVGDEQYV.

The chain has TRBV10-3 and TRBJ1-1, with TRBD1 matching 8 bases. Germline trimming cut 6 bases from V and 0 bases from J; bases unmatched to any gene: 3. The CDR3 covers 14 residues. Germline V gives CDR1 ENHRY, CDR2 SYGVKD. The CDR3 DNA reads TGTGCCATCAGGGGGGACAGGATGAACACTGAAGCTTTCTTT. Encoded protein: CAIRGDRMNTEAFF.

This clone was counted between two and nine times. The chain uses TRBV7-2 and TRBJ2-1; D gene unclear. V lost 5 bases to trimming and J lost 7 bases, with 15 bases between them. The CDR3 length is 14 residues. The germline V gene encodes CDR1 SGHTA and CDR2 FQGNSA. The CDR3 spells CASSRSDQENEQFF. The CDR3 nucleotides read TGTGCCAGCAGCCGTTCGGACCAGGAGAATGAGCAGTTCTTC.

This clone showed up just a few times. V gene TRBV2 combines with J gene TRBJ2-1; D is unclear. The V and J ends lost 1 base and 9 bases respectively, with 7 bases between them. Germline values: CDR1 SNHLY, CDR2 FYNNEI. This CDR3 spans 12 amino acids. Here the CDR3 reads CASSEVDAEQFF. DNA for the CDR3: TGTGCCAGCAGTGAAGTAGATGCTGAGCAGTTCTTC.

The sample holds many counts of this clone. This chain connects TRBV7-8 to TRBJ2-2, with D possibly being TRBD1 (5 bases). The V gene lost 7 bases and the J gene lost 3 bases, with 15 bases spanning the gap. The CDR3 spans 15 residues. Per the germline V gene, CDR1 is SGHVS and CDR2 is FQNEAQ. The DNA for the CDR3 is TGTGCCAGCACCGAACAGGCACTACACACCGGGGAGCTGTTTTTT. Protein product: CASTEQALHTGELFF.

This clone was recorded at least ten times. The chain has TRBV4-1 and TRBJ2-3; D perhaps matches TRBD2 (5 bases). Trimming took off 5 bases at V and 5 bases at J, with 20 bases between the two ends. The CDR3 has 16 residues. CDR1 MGHRA and CDR2 YSYEKL come from the germline V gene. The CDR3 DNA is TGCGCCAGCAGCAAAAGGGCGCGGTTTCGGGAAGATACGCAGTATTTT. Amino acids: CASSKRARFREDTQYF.

J is TRBJ2-7 and V is TRBV29-1, with D perhaps being TRBD1 or TRBD2 (5 bases each). The ends were cut back, 6 bases at V and 7 bases at J, with 16 bases in the middle. CDR3 size: 12 residues. Germline CDR1 reads SQVTM; CDR2 reads ANQGSEA. The CDR3 region is CSVNDGAGEQYF. The DNA for the CDR3 is TGCAGCGTGAATGACGGGGCCGGGGAGCAGTACTTC.

The chain carries TRBV5-1 and TRBJ2-1; the match to TRBD2 covers 7 bases. The CDR3 covers 14 residues. V lost 0 bases, J lost 7 bases, and 4 bases stayed unmatched. In germline, CDR1 is SGHRS, CDR2 YFSETQ. CDR3 residues: CASSLGVAGNEQFF. The CDR3 DNA reads TGCGCCAGCAGCTTGGGGGTAGCGGGTAATGAGCAGTTCTTC.

This clone was found a few times. This chain uses TRBV5-4 with TRBJ2-1; D is possibly TRBD1 (6 bases). Germline CDR1 and CDR2: SGHNT and YYREEE (reference sequence). This CDR3 has 14 amino acids. V was trimmed by 2 bases and J by 7 bases, leaving 13 bases between them. CDR3 protein: CASSFGWGQNEQFF. The CDR3, as DNA: TGTGCCAGCAGCTTCGGATGGGGGCAGAATGAGCAGTTCTTC.

DNA of the CDR3: TGTGCCAGCGGAAAACAGGGTGACCAAGAGACCCAGTACTTC. This codes for CASGKQGDQETQYF. This chain joins TRBV6-6 and TRBJ2-5; possible D gene TRBD1, 6 bases. The CDR3 runs 14 residues. V lost 8 bases, J lost 0 bases, and 13 bases lay in between. Germline CDR1 MNHNY, CDR2 SVGAGI (reference sequence).

The V gene is TRBV9, the J gene TRBJ2-5, with 13 bases that match TRBD2. V shed 0 bases and J 3 bases; nucleotides not matched to a gene: 5. The CDR3 runs 17 residues. Germline CDR1 is SGDLS and CDR2 is YYNGEE. The CDR3, as DNA: TGTGCCAGCAGCGTAGACCGGGGACTAGCGGGGAAAGAGACCCAGTACTTC. It specifies CASSVDRGLAGKETQYF.